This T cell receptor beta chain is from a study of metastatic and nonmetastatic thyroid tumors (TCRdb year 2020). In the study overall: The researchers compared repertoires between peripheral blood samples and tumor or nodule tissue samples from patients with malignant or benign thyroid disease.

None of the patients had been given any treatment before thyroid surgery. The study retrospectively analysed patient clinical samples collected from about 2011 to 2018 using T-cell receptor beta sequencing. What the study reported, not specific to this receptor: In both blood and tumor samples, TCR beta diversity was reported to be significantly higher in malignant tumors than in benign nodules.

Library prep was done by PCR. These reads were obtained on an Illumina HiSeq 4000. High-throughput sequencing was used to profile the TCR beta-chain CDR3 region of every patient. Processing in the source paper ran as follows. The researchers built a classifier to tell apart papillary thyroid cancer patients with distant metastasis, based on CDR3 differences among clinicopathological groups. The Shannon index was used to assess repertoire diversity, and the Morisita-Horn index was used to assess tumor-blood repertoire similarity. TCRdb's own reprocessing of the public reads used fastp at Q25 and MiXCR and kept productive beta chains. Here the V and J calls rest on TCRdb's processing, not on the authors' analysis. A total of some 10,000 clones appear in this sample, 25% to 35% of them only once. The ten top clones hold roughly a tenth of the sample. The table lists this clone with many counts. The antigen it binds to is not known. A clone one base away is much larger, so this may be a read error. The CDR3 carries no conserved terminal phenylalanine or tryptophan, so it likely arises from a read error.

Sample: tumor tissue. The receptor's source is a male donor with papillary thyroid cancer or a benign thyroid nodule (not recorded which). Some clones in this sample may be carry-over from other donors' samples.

In nucleotide form, the sequence is TGTGCCACCGGACTAGCGGGAGTCGGCGAGCAGTACGCC. Its amino acids are CATGLAGVGEQYA. The V and J genes are TRBV2 and TRBJ2-7; the central 13 bases match TRBD2. Taken from the germline V gene, the CDR1 and CDR2 loops are SNHLY and FYNNEI. Clipping removes 10 bases from V and 6 bases from J, with 6 as the unmatched junction base count. Both ends counted, the CDR3 spans 13 residues. Of the read, only the CDR3 DNA is kept; its 39 bases are in frame from base 1.